One TCR beta chain is described in this entry. This sample is drawn from a study of blood T cell repertoires in COVID-19. Study-wide background: COVID-19 samples collected from the United States, Italy and Spain covered acute and convalescent phases. The analysed material was cDNA or gDNA that came from T cells, B-cell-depleted T cells, or PBMCs.

The CDR3 is made up of 11 amino acids. Germline CDR1 and CDR2: SQVTM and ANQGSEA. V gave up 1 base and J gave up 2 bases, with 3 bases separating them. The table came from immunoSEQ multiplex PCR; TCRdb's copy has only in-frame clones and leaves some out. The repertoire holds fewer than 300,000 clones, approximately 84% seen once, with roughly 8.6% in the top ten. The TCR sequence derives from a human donor in a cohort sampled during active COVID-19. Sequencing was done on a sample of peripheral blood. V usage is TRBV29-1 and J usage is TRBJ2-7; unclear D gene. CDR3 DNA: TGCAGCGTTGAAGCAACCTACGAGCAGTACTTC. Amino acid sequence: CSVEATYEQYF.